The clone carrying this T cell receptor beta chain was seen many times. Its specificity is not known. The sample originates from a study of early T cells in non-severe SARS-CoV-2 infection. Turning to the study itself: Bulk RNA isolated from unsorted whole blood underwent sequencing; chains were not paired.

Regarding the study as a whole: In VDJdb matching, anti-spike CD8 responses were favored while private and CD4 specificities went missing.

Researchers tagged individual cDNA molecules with unique molecular identifiers. A single record per CDR3 protein comes from TCRdb applying MiXCR to the 5' RACE reads. The table includes tens of thousands of distinct CDR3 sequences, 9% to 10% detected once. This CDR3 has 17 amino acids. CDR1 and CDR2 (germline): SGHDT, YYEEEE. The ends were cut back, 2 bases at V and 1 base at J, with 18 bases in the middle. This material consisted of whole blood, taken at baseline. J is TRBJ2-5 and V is TRBV5-6, with a tentative D call TRBD2 (5 bases). The TCR originated in an adult who was a healthcare worker with PCR-confirmed SARS-CoV-2 infection or an uninfected control (not recorded which). The CDR3 DNA reads as TGTGCCAGCAGCTTTTACTTGGAGGACTCCACCCAAGAGACCCAGTACTTC. Translation: CASSFYLEDSTQETQYF.